Listed below are T cell receptor beta chains from one sample, sequenced in a study of blood T cell repertoires in COVID-19. Generated by immunoSEQ multiplex PCR, the TCRdb table keeps only in-frame clones and is missing some. The table includes 250,000 to 300,000 clones, about 86% detected once. Sequencing input: PBMCs or T cells enriched from blood (not recorded which). All receptors derive from a man younger than 45 with acute COVID-19. Each CDR3 is given with its conserved first and last residue. The D gene is left open where the match is weak. Some rows mark clone size as missing; the rest say once, few, many or name a class of expanded clone.

d_gene	v_gene	abundance	j_gene	CDR3aa	CDR3nt
-	TRBV5-4	-	TRBJ2-2	CASSPVFSEAGGELFF	TGTGCCAGCAGCCCCGTATTTAGCGAGGCCGGGGGGGAGCTGTTTTTT
-	TRBV6-5	-	TRBJ1-2	CASSYSGDYGYTF	TGTGCCAGCAGTTACTCGGGAGACTATGGCTACACCTTC
TRBD1	TRBV3-1/TRBV3-2	-	TRBJ1-2	CASSRSRGTSGYTF	TGTGCCAGCAGCCGATCCAGGGGGACGTCTGGCTACACCTTC
-	TRBV11-2	-	TRBJ1-1	CASSLGGQRATEAFF	TGTGCCAGCAGCTTAGGGGGCCAAAGGGCCACTGAAGCTTTCTTT
-	TRBV27	-	TRBJ1-2	CASSLSWGDYGYTF	TGTGCCAGCAGTTTATCATGGGGAGACTATGGCTACACCTTC
-	TRBV5-6	-	TRBJ1-5	CASSSGGNQPQHF	TGTGCCAGCAGTTCTGGAGGCAATCAGCCCCAGCATTTT
-	TRBV28	once	TRBJ2-5	CASSSRLGETQYF	TGTGCCAGCAGTTCCAGGTTGGGCGAGACCCAGTACTTC
-	TRBV7-6	-	TRBJ2-1	CASSSVAGHYNEQFF	TGTGCCAGCAGCTCGGTGGCGGGGCACTACAATGAGCAGTTCTTC
TRBD1	TRBV19	once	TRBJ1-2	CASTATGAYGYTF	TGTGCCAGTACCGCGACAGGGGCCTATGGCTACACCTTC
-	TRBV5-1	-	TRBJ2-1	CASEGGGSNEQFF	TGCGCCAGCGAAGGGGGTGGCTCCAATGAGCAGTTCTTC
TRBD1	TRBV19	-	TRBJ1-2	CASSTGQGYYGYTF	TGTGCCAGTAGTACCGGACAGGGATACTATGGCTACACCTTC
TRBD1	TRBV30	-	TRBJ1-2	CAWSLPGGLFYYGYTF	TGTGCCTGGAGTCTTCCAGGGGGCCTTTTTTACTATGGCTACACCTTC
-	TRBV11-2	few	TRBJ2-2	CASSYTNTGELFF	TGTGCCAGCAGCTACACGAACACCGGGGAGCTGTTTTTT
-	TRBV4-2	-	TRBJ2-1	CASSQDLRYNEQFF	TGTGCCAGCAGCCAAGATTTACGGTACAATGAGCAGTTCTTC
-	TRBV6-2/TRBV6-3	-	TRBJ2-2	CASSYRAGSPGELFF	TGTGCCAGCAGTTATCGTGCGGGATCTCCCGGGGAGCTGTTTTTT
TRBD1	TRBV11-3	-	TRBJ2-2	CASSYTGGVNTGELFF	TGTGCCAGCAGCTATACAGGGGGCGTGAACACCGGGGAGCTGTTTTTT
TRBD1	TRBV24-1	-	TRBJ1-4	CATSAGGGEKLFF	TGTGCCACCAGTGCAGGGGGCGGTGAAAAACTGTTTTTT
-	TRBV19	-	TRBJ2-6	CASSPGQGASGANVLTF	TGTGCCAGTAGCCCGGGCCAGGGCGCATCTGGGGCCAACGTCCTGACTTTC
-	TRBV11-2	once	TRBJ1-5	CASSWTDSNQPQHF	TGTGCCAGCAGCTGGACAGATAGCAATCAGCCCCAGCATTTT
-	TRBV15	-	TRBJ2-3	CATSAGAAFGTQYF	TGTGCCACCAGTGCGGGGGCCGCTTTTGGTACGCAGTATTTT
TRBD2	TRBV5-1	-	TRBJ2-1	CASSLSSGRENEQFF	TGTGCCAGCAGCTTGAGCAGCGGGAGGGAAAATGAGCAGTTCTTC
-	TRBV5-1	-	TRBJ1-3	CASSLSERGTGNTIYF	TGCGCCAGCAGCCTGTCGGAGCGTGGTACTGGAAACACCATATATTTT
TRBD2	TRBV30	-	TRBJ2-3	CAWSVFAGGSYTQYF	TGTGCCTGGAGTGTCTTCGCGGGAGGTTCGTATACGCAGTATTTT
-	TRBV6-5	once	TRBJ1-2	CASSSRGPGGYTF	TGTGCCAGCAGTTCGAGAGGGCCGGGTGGCTACACCTTC
-	TRBV6-1	once	TRBJ1-2	CASSDPRGAYVGYTF	TGTGCCAGCAGTGACCCCCGGGGGGCCTACGTCGGCTACACCTTC
-	TRBV28	-	TRBJ1-4	CASSPRVEKLFF	TGTGCCAGCAGTCCCCGAGTGGAAAAACTGTTTTTT
TRBD1	TRBV29-1	-	TRBJ1-2	CSVSSQGRYGYTF	TGCAGCGTATCTTCACAGGGGCGCTATGGCTACACCTTC
-	TRBV7-3	-	TRBJ2-2	CASSLTGGANTGELFF	TGTGCCAGCAGCTTAACCGGGGGTGCGAACACCGGGGAGCTGTTTTTT
TRBD1	TRBV3-1/TRBV3-2	-	TRBJ2-5	CASSQENRGLETQYF	TGTGCCAGCAGCCAAGAAAACAGGGGTTTGGAGACCCAGTACTTC
-	TRBV5-1	-	TRBJ2-4	CASSSPDREGIQYF	TGCGCCAGCAGCTCACCGGACAGGGAGGGCATTCAGTACTTC
-	TRBV27	-	TRBJ2-1	CASSTTDIDSYNEQFF	TGTGCCAGCAGTACGACGGACATCGATTCCTACAATGAGCAGTTCTTC
-	TRBV6-5	-	TRBJ1-2	CASSPVSSAERGYTF	TGTGCCAGCAGCCCCGTTTCTTCAGCGGAGAGGGGCTACACCTTC
-	TRBV9	-	TRBJ2-1	CASSADFPHEQFF	TGTGCCAGCAGCGCCGACTTTCCTCATGAGCAGTTCTTC
TRBD1	TRBV19	-	TRBJ1-6	CASSIGTGLLSPLHF	TGTGCCAGTAGTATCGGGACAGGCCTCCTATCACCCCTCCACTTT
TRBD1	TRBV10-3	-	TRBJ1-5	CAISETTGGQPQHF	TGTGCCATCAGTGAAACGACAGGGGGTCAGCCCCAGCATTTT
-	TRBV19	-	TRBJ1-2	CASSAGTAQGYTF	TGTGCCAGTAGTGCAGGGACTGCCCAGGGCTACACCTTC
-	TRBV5-1	-	TRBJ1-1	CASSLADSYTEAFF	TGCGCCAGCAGCTTGGCAGATTCGTACACTGAAGCTTTCTTT
TRBD2	TRBV9	-	TRBJ2-3	CASGGTSDRDTQYF	TGTGCCAGCGGAGGGACTAGCGACCGGGATACGCAGTATTTT
TRBD1	TRBV18	-	TRBJ2-6	CASSPAGGRGANVLTF	TGTGCCAGCTCACCCGCAGGGGGAAGAGGGGCCAACGTCCTGACTTTC
TRBD1	TRBV5-1	-	TRBJ1-5	CASSPGTGDNQPQHF	TGCGCCAGCAGCCCCGGGACAGGGGACAATCAGCCCCAGCATTTT
-	TRBV6-5	-	TRBJ2-3	CASSVGLSTDTQYF	TGTGCCAGTAGCGTGGGACTTAGCACAGATACGCAGTATTTT
-	TRBV30	-	TRBJ1-5	CAWSVLDLREPQHF	TGTGCCTGGAGTGTACTCGACCTCAGGGAGCCCCAGCATTTT
TRBD1	TRBV14	-	TRBJ2-3	CASSQKQGARRGTDTQYF	TGTGCCAGCAGCCAAAAACAGGGGGCGCGTCGGGGCACAGATACGCAGTATTTT
-	TRBV5-5	-	TRBJ2-5	CASSLYREETQYF	TGTGCCAGCAGCTTGTACAGGGAAGAGACCCAGTACTTC
TRBD1	TRBV14	-	TRBJ1-2	CASSHDRVNYGYTF	TGTGCCAGCAGCCACGACAGGGTGAACTATGGCTACACCTTC
-	TRBV28	few	TRBJ1-2	CASSPPTGIYGYTF	TGTGCCAGCAGCCCTCCAACAGGGATTTATGGCTACACCTTC
-	TRBV6-5	once	TRBJ1-6	CASTLAGSGETLHF	TGTGCCAGCACCTTGGCGGGGAGTGGGGAGACTCTCCACTTT
-	TRBV10-2	-	TRBJ2-2	CASSLLGARTGELFF	TGCGCCAGCAGTTTGTTGGGGGCGCGCACCGGGGAGCTGTTTTTT
TRBD2	TRBV4-2	-	TRBJ2-5	CASSQDAGLAGEETQYF	TGTGCCAGCAGCCAAGATGCGGGACTAGCGGGAGAAGAGACCCAGTACTTC
TRBD2	TRBV5-1	-	TRBJ2-3	CASSSNTGLAGWTDTQYF	TGTGCCAGCAGCTCCAATACGGGACTAGCGGGGTGGACAGATACGCAGTATTTT
-	TRBV1	-	TRBJ1-4	CTSRSGGEKLFF	TGCACCAGCCGCTCCGGCGGTGAAAAACTGTTTTTT
-	TRBV10-3	-	TRBJ1-3	CAISSTVYSGNTIYF	TGTGCCATCAGCTCTACAGTTTACTCTGGAAACACCATATATTTT
-	TRBV19	-	TRBJ2-3	CASSAGDPTDTQYF	TGTGCCAGTAGCGCAGGGGATCCGACAGATACGCAGTATTTT
-	TRBV7-9	-	TRBJ1-3	CASSLHRASGNTIYF	TGTGCCAGCAGCTTACACAGAGCCTCTGGAAACACCATATATTTT
-	TRBV18	-	TRBJ1-2	CASSPYDDSAYGYTF	TGTGCCAGCTCACCATACGACGACAGCGCCTATGGCTACACCTTC